Included here is one T cell receptor beta chain sequence, with context. The sample belongs to a study of Graves' ophthalmopathy and Graves' hyperthyroidism. The germline CDR1 and CDR2 sequences are SGHVS and FNYEAQ. V lost 5 bases to trimming and J lost 0 bases, with 8 bases between them. The CDR3 totals 13 residues. PBMCs were isolated from a roughly 10 ml sample of fresh peripheral blood. Investigators amplified TCR beta CDR3 regions from RNA transcripts. HTBI-primed first-round RT-PCR preceded second-round multiplex PCR. One entry per CDR3 protein results from TCRdb running MiXCR on the multiplex PCR reads. The sample lists 200,000 to 250,000 distinct CDR3 sequences; around 50% were seen once.

The sequence came from an adult man with Graves' ophthalmopathy. The chain joins TRBV7-6 to TRBJ2-7; D possibly corresponds to TRBD1 (6 bases). Sequencing was performed on peripheral blood. CDR3 sequence: CASSRTDSYEQYF. CDR3 coding DNA: TGTGCCAGCAGCAGGACAGACTCCTACGAGCAGTACTTC.